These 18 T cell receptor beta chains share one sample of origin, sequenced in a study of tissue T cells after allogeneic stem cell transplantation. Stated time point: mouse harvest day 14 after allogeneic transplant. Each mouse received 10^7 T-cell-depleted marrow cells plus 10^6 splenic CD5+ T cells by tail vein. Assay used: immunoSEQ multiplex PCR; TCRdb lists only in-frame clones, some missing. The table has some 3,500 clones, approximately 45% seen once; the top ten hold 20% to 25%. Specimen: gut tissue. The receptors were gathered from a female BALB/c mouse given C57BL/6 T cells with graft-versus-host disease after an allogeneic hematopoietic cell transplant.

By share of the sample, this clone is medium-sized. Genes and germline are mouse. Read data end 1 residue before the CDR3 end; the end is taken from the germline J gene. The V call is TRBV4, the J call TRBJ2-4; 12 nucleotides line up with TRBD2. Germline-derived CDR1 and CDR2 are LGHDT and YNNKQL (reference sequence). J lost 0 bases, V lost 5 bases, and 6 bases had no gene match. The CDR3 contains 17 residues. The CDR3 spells CASSPTGGALSQNTLYF. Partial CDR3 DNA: TGTGCCAGCAGCCCGACTGGGGGGGCGCTGAGTCAAAACACCTTGTAC.

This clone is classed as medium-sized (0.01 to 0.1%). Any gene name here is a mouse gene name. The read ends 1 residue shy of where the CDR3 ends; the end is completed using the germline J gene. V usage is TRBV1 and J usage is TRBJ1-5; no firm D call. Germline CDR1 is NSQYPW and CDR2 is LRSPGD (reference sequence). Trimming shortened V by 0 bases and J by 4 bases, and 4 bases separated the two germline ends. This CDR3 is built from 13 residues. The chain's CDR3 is CTCSADRNQAPLF. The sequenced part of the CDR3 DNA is TGCACCTGCAGTGCAGACAGGAACCAGGCTCCGCTT.

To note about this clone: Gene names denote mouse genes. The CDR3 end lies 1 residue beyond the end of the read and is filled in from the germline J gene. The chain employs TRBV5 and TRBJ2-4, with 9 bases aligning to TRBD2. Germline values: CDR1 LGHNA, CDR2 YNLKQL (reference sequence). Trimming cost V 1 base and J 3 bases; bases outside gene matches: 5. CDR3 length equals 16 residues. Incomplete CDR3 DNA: TGTGCCAGCAGCCAAGCCCTTGACTGGGGGCAAAACACCTTGTAC. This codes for CASSQALDWGQNTLY. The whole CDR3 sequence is CASSQALDWGQNTLYF.

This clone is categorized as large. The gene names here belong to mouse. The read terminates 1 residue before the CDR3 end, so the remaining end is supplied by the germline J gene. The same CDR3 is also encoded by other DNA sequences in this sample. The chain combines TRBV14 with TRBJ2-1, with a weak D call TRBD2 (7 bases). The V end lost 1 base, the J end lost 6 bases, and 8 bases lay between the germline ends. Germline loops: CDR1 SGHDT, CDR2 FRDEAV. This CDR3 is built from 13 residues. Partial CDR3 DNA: TGTGCCAGCAGTTTCGGGGGGCCTGCTGAGCAGTTC. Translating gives CASSFGGPAEQF. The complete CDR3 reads CASSFGGPAEQFF.

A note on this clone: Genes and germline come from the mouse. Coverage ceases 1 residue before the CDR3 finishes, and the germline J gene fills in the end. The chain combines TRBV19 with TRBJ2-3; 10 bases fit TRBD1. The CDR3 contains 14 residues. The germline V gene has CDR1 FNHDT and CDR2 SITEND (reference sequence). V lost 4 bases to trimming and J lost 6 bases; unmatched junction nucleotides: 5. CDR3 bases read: TGTGCCAGCAGTCGACAGGGGGCGACTGAAACGCTGTAT. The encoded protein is CASSRQGATETLY. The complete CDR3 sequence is CASSRQGATETLYF.

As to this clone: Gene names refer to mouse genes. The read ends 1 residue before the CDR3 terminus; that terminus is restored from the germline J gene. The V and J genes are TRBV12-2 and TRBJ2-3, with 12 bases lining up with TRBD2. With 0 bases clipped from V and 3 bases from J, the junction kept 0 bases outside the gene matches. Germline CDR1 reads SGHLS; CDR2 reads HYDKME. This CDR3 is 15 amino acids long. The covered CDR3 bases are TGTGCCAGCTCTCTCGACTGGGGGGGCGCAGAAACGCTGTAT. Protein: CASSLDWGGAETLY. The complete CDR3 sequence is CASSLDWGGAETLYF.

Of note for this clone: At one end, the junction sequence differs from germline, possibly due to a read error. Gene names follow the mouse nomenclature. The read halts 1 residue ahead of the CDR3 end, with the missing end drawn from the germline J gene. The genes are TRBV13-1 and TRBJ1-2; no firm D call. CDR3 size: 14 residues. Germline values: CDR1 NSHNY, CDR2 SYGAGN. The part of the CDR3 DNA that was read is TGTGCCAGCGGTGATGCGAAGGCAAACTCCGACTACACC. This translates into CASGDAKANSDYT. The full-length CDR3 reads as CASGDAKANSDYTF.

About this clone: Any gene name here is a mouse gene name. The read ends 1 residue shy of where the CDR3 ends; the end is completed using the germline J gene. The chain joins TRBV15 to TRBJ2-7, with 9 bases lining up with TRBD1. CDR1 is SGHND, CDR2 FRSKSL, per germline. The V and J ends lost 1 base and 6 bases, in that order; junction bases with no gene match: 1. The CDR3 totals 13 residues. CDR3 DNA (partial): TGTGCCAGCAGTTTAGGGGACAGGGTTGAACAGTAC. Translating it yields CASSLGDRVEQY. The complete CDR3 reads CASSLGDRVEQYF.

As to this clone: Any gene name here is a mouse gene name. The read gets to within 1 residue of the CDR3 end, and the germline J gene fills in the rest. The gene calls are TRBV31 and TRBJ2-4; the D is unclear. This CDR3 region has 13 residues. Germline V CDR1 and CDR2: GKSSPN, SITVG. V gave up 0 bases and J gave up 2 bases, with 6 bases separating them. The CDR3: CAWSLNFQNTLYF. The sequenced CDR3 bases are TGTGCCTGGAGTCTAAACTTTCAAAACACCTTGTAC. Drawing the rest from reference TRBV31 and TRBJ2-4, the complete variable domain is AQTIHQWPVAEIKAVGSPLSLGCTIKGKSSPNLYWYWQATGGTLQQLFYSITVGQVESVVQLNLSASRPKDDQFILSTEKLLLSHSGFYLCAWSLNFQNTLYFGAGTRLSVL.

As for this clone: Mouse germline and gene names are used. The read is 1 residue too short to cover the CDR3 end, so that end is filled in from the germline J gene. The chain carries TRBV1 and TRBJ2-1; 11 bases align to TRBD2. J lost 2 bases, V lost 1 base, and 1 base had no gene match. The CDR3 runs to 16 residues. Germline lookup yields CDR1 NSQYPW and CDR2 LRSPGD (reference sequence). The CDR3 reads CTCSAGGLGDYAEQFF. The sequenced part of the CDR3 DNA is TGCACCTGCAGTGCAGGGGGACTGGGGGACTATGCTGAGCAGTTC.

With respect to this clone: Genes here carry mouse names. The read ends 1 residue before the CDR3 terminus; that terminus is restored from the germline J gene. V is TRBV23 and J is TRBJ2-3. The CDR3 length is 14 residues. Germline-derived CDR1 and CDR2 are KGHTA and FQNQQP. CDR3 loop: CSSSHGASAETLYF. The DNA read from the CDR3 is TGCTCCAGCAGTCACGGGGCTAGTGCAGAAACGCTGTAT.

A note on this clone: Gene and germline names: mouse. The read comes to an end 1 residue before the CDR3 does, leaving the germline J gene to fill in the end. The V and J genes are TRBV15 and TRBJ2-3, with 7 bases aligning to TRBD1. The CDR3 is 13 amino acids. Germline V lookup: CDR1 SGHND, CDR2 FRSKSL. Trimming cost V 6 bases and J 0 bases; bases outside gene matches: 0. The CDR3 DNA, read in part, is TGTGCCAGCAGACAGGGGAGTGCAGAAACGCTGTAT. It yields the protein CASRQGSAETLY. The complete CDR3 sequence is CASRQGSAETLYF. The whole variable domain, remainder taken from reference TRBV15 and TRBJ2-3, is DAGVTQTPRHEVAEKGQTIILKCEPVSGHNDLFWYRQTKIQGLELLSYFRSKSLMEDGGAFKDRFKAEMLNSSFSTLKIQPTEPKDSAVYLCASRQGSAETLYFGSGTRLTVL.

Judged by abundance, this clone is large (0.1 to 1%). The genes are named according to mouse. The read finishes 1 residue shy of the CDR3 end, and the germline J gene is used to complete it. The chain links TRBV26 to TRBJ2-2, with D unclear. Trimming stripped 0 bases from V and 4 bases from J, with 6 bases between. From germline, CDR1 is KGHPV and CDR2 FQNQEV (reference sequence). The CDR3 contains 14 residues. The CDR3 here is CASSLSGSTGQLYF. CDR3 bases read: TGTGCCAGCAGTCTGTCTGGGAGCACCGGGCAGCTCTAC.

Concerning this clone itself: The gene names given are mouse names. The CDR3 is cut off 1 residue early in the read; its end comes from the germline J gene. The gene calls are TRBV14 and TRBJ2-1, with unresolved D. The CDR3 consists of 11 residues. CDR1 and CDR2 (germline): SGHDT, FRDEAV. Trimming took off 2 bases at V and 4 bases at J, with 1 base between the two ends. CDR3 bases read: TGTGCCAGCAGTTTGTATGCTGAGCAGTTC. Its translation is CASSLYAEQF. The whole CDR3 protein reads CASSLYAEQFF.

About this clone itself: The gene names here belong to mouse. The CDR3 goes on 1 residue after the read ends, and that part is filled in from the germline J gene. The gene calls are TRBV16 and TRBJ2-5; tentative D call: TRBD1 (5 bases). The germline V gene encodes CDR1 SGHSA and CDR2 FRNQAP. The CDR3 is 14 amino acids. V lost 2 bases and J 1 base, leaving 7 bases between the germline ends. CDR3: CASSLQGDQDTQYF. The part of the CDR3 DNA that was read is TGTGCAAGCAGCTTACAGGGAGACCAAGACACCCAGTAC.

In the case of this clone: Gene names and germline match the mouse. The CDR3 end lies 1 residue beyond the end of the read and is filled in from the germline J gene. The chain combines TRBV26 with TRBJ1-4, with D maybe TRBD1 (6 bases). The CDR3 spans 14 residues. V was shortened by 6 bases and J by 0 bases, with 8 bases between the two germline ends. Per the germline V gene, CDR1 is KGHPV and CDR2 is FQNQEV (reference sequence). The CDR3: CASRGHLSNERLFF. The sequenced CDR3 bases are TGTGCCAGCAGGGGACACCTTTCCAACGAAAGATTATTT.

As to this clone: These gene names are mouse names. The DNA read from the CDR3 is TGTGCCAGCAGTCCGACAATTTCCAACGAAAGATTATTT. Translating gives CASSPTISNERLF. The whole CDR3 region reads CASSPTISNERLFF. V is TRBV24 and J is TRBJ1-4; unclear D gene. With the read ending 1 residue before the CDR3 end, the germline J gene is used to fill in that end. Germline V gene lookup returns CDR1 KGHTA and CDR2 FRNEEI. This CDR3 is 14 amino acids long. The ends were cut back, 4 bases at V and 0 bases at J, with 6 bases in the middle.

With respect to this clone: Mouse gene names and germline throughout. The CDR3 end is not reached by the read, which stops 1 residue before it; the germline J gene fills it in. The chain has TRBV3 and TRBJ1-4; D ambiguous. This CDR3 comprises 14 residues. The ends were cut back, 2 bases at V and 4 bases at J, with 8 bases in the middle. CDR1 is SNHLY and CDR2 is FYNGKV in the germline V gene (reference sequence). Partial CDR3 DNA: TGTGCCAGCAGCTTAAGTCAATACAACGAAAGATTATTT. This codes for CASSLSQYNERLF. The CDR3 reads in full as CASSLSQYNERLFF.